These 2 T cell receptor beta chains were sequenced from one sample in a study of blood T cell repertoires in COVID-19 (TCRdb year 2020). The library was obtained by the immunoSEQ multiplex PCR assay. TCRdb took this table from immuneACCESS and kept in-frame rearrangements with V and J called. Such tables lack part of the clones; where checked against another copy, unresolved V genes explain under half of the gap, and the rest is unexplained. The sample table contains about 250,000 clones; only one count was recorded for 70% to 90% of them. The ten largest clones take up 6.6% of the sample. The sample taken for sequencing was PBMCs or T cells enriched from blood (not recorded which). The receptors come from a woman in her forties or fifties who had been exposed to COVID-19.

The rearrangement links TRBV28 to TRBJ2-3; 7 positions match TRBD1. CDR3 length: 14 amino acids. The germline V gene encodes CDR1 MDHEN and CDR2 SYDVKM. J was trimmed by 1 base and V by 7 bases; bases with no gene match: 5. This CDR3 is CASTTTGGTDTQYF. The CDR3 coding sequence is TGTGCCAGCACTACCACAGGGGGCACAGATACGCAGTATTTT.

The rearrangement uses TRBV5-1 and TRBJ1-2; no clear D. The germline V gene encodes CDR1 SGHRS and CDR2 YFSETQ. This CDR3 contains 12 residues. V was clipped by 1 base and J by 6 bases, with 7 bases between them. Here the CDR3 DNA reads TGCGCCAGCAGCTTGAGAGGAAATGGCTACACCTTC. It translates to CASSLRGNGYTF.